This entry lists 27 T cell receptor beta chains sequenced from one sample in a study of blood T cells in healthy people across ages. A sample-barcoded 5' primer and a J-beta primer mix were used in a second PCR of roughly 6 to 11 cycles. TCRdb re-called the 5' RACE reads with MiXCR, one entry per CDR3 protein. In the table there are 600,000 to 900,000 distinct CDR3 sequences, under 30% of which are singletons. The sample also formed part of further work on T cells of mothers and their children.

The sequenced sample was blood. The receptors originated from a boy under 18 in good health.

This clonotype showed up just a few times. V gene TRBV29-1 combines with J gene TRBJ2-7; TRBD1 aligns across 7 bases. V shed 0 bases and J 0 bases; nucleotides not matched to a gene: 5. Germline values: CDR1 SQVTM, CDR2 ANQGSEA. The CDR3 spans 15 residues. CDR3 coding DNA: TGCAGCGTTGAAGATAGGGGGACAGCCTCCTACGAGCAGTACTTC. Its translation: CSVEDRGTASYEQYF.

The rearrangement uses TRBV28 and TRBJ2-3; TRBD1 aligns across 7 bases. The CDR3 covers 15 residues. After removal of 5 bases from V and 3 bases from J, the junction contained 8 bases not matched to a gene. Germline CDR1 MDHEN, CDR2 SYDVKM. CDR3 DNA: TGTGCCAGCAGTCCCGGGACAGTCGAAACAGATACGCAGTATTTT. Protein product: CASSPGTVETDTQYF. The full variable domain, its missing parts supplied by reference TRBV28 and TRBJ2-3, is DVKVTQSSRYLVKRTGEKVFLECVQDMDHENMFWYRQDPGLGLRLIYFSYDVKMKEKGDIPEGYSVSREKKERFSLILESASTNQTSMYLCASSPGTVETDTQYFGPGTRLTVL.

The rearrangement joins TRBV5-5 to TRBJ2-1; no reliable D call. This CDR3 region has 15 residues. Per germline, CDR1 SGHKS and CDR2 YYEKEE (reference sequence). V lost 4 bases and J lost 4, with 15 bases in between. Written as DNA, the CDR3 is TGTGCCAGCAGCCAGACCCCTTCGGGTTACAATGAGCAGTTCTTC. Translated, it gives CASSQTPSGYNEQFF.

This clonotype was detected only a few times. The CDR3 DNA sequence: TGCGCCAGCAGCCAAGAAAGTGGGTCAGAGACCCAGTACTTC. This gives the protein CASSQESGSETQYF. The chain couples TRBV4-1 to TRBJ2-5; D gene unclear. The CDR3 covers 14 residues. The ends were cut back, 0 bases at V and 4 bases at J, with 9 bases in the middle. Looked up from germline, CDR1 is MGHRA and CDR2 is YSYEKL.

The gene calls are TRBV5-1 and TRBJ2-5; 8 bases agree with TRBD1. The closer fit of TRBJ2-7 to the DNA end suggests the J call may be wrong. The CDR3 spans 19 residues. Germline CDR1 SGHRS, CDR2 YFSETQ. CDR3 loop: CASSPGTGPRVETSYEQYF. The DNA for the CDR3 is TGCGCCAGCAGCCCCGGGACAGGCCCTAGAGTTGAGACGTCCTACGAGCAGTACTTC.

This clonotype appeared a few times. The V call is TRBV6-6, the J call TRBJ1-1; maybe TRBD1 (5 bases). V lost 1 base and J lost 1, with 13 bases in between. CDR1 and CDR2 from the germline V gene are MNHNY and SVGAGI (reference sequence). The CDR3 loop spans 16 amino acids. CDR3: CASSYYSGGGNTEAFF. DNA of the CDR3: TGTGCCAGCAGTTACTATAGTGGGGGAGGGAACACTGAAGCTTTCTTT.

The J gene is TRBJ2-6, the V gene TRBV20-1; D remains ambiguous. This CDR3 has 15 amino acids. V lost 6 bases and J lost 0, with 12 bases in between. The germline V gene encodes CDR1 DFQATT and CDR2 SNEGSKA (reference sequence). The CDR3 spells CSALITGSGANVLTF. The CDR3 coding sequence is TGCAGTGCCCTTATAACGGGCTCTGGGGCCAACGTCCTGACTTTC.

This clonotype occurred a few times. This chain joins TRBV29-1 and TRBJ1-1; 8 positions agree with TRBD1. V lost 3 bases, J lost 4 bases, and 7 bases stayed unmatched. From germline, CDR1 is SQVTM and CDR2 ANQGSEA. This CDR3 comprises 14 residues. The CDR3 bases are TGCAGCGTTGACGGGCAGGGGGCGGGCACTGAAGCTTTCTTT. Encoded protein: CSVDGQGAGTEAFF. Drawing the rest from reference TRBV29-1 and TRBJ1-1, the complete variable domain is SAVISQKPSRDICQRGTSLTIQCQVDSQVTMMFWYRQQPGQSLTLIATANQGSEATYESGFVIDKFPISRPNLTFSTLTVSNMSPEDSSIYLCSVDGQGAGTEAFFGQGTRLTVV.

This clonotype showed up just a few times. This chain uses TRBV29-1 with TRBJ2-7; D not resolved. The germline V and J ends were trimmed by 0 bases and 2 bases, with 8 bases remaining between them. The CDR3 totals 13 residues. The germline gives CDR1 SQVTM, CDR2 ANQGSEA. The CDR3 reads CSVEEGRPYEQYF. Written as DNA, the CDR3 is TGCAGCGTTGAAGAAGGTAGGCCCTACGAGCAGTACTTC.

The chain carries TRBV5-4 and TRBJ2-1, with 8 nucleotides matching TRBD2. The germline gives CDR1 SGHNT, CDR2 YYREEE (reference sequence). The CDR3 is 15 residues long. Unmatched junction bases numbered 9, after V lost 2 bases and J lost 8 bases. DNA of the CDR3: TGTGCCAGCAGCTTCTCCGCGGGGGGCGGGGATGAGCAGTTCTTC. It is translated as CASSFSAGGGDEQFF.

V usage is TRBV5-1 and J usage is TRBJ2-7; the match to TRBD1 covers 9 bases. The junction had 12 bases not matched to a gene; V was cut back by 2 bases and J by 6 bases. Germline values: CDR1 SGHRS, CDR2 YFSETQ. The CDR3 extends over 16 amino acids. The CDR3 DNA reads as TGCGCCAGCAGCTTAAGCGCGCCGGGACAGGGATCCGAGCAGTACTTC. It yields the protein CASSLSAPGQGSEQYF.

This clonotype has more than one count but fewer than ten. This chain joins TRBV6-5 and TRBJ1-6; TRBD1 is a possible D gene (5 bases). Germline V gene sequence: CDR1 MNHEY, CDR2 SVGAGI. This CDR3 is built from 12 residues. V gave up 5 bases and J gave up 10 bases, with 9 bases separating them. The CDR3 spells CASSLRGSPLHF. CDR3 nucleotide sequence: TGTGCCAGCAGTCTACGGGGGTCACCCCTCCACTTT.

The genes are TRBV29-1 and TRBJ2-2; 11 nucleotides match TRBD1. Germline-derived CDR1 and CDR2 are SQVTM and ANQGSEA. The CDR3 consists of 14 residues. V lost 3 bases, J lost 6 bases, and 3 bases stayed unmatched. CDR3 bases: TGCAGCGTTGAGGACAGGGGGCTTTCCGGGGAGCTGTTTTTT. It is translated as CSVEDRGLSGELFF.

V usage is TRBV15 and J usage is TRBJ2-6; D is unclear. Per germline, CDR1 LNHNV and CDR2 YYDKDF (reference sequence). The length of the CDR3 is 15 residues. Trimming cost V 4 bases and J 1 base, with 8 bases left between them. CDR3 nucleotide sequence: TGTGCCACCAGCAACGAGAGATCTGGGGCCAACGTCCTGACTTTC. Encoded protein: CATSNERSGANVLTF.

The table lists this clonotype with a few counts. J is TRBJ2-5 and V is TRBV20-1; D may be TRBD1 or TRBD2 (5 bases each). CDR1 DFQATT and CDR2 SNEGSKA come from the germline V gene (reference sequence). Trimming cost V 5 bases and J 3 bases, with 13 bases left between them. The CDR3 loop spans 13 amino acids. The CDR3 spells CSAAGTLKETQYF. Here the CDR3 DNA reads TGCAGTGCTGCCGGGACCCTTAAAGAGACCCAGTACTTC.

The V and J genes are TRBV6-1 and TRBJ2-1; D is tentatively TRBD1 or TRBD2 (6 bases each). CDR1 and CDR2 (germline): MNHNS, SASEGT. The CDR3 has 15 residues. V lost 4 bases and J lost 4, with 14 bases in between. As DNA, the CDR3 is TGTGCCAGCAGTGGAGAGGGGGGCCCTTACAATGAGCAGTTCTTC. Translation gives CASSGEGGPYNEQFF.

V usage is TRBV3-1 and J usage is TRBJ2-1; TRBD2 agrees at 7 bases. Germline CDR1 reads LGHDT; CDR2 reads YNNKEL (reference sequence). The CDR3 length is 13 residues. J gave up 1 base and V 9 bases, and 3 bases lay outside the gene matches. Here the CDR3 DNA reads TGTGCCAGTCGGGGGGAATCCTACAATGAGCAGTTCTTC. As protein: CASRGESYNEQFF.

This clonotype has only a few counts. The V and J genes are TRBV29-1 and TRBJ2-5; D perhaps matches TRBD1 (6 bases). With 6 bases removed from V and 1 base from J, the gap between germline ends came to 12 bases. This CDR3 has 13 residues. The germline V gene has CDR1 SQVTM and CDR2 ANQGSEA. In DNA, the CDR3 is TGCAGCGTCCTAGGGGGTTCCCAAGAGACCCAGTACTTC. Its translation is CSVLGGSQETQYF.

The chain recombines TRBV28 with TRBJ2-5; the D is unclear. Between the trimmed V and J ends, which lost 6 bases and 4 bases, there was a span of 18 bases. The CDR3 has 15 residues. The germline CDR1 and CDR2 sequences are MDHEN and SYDVKM. The CDR3 DNA sequence: TGTGCCAGCAGGGGATGGGTGAACAGAGGAGAGACCCAGTACTTC. It translates to CASRGWVNRGETQYF.

The sample holds a few counts of this clonotype. V and J are TRBV4-1 and TRBJ1-4; TRBD1 aligns across 9 bases. The V gene end was trimmed by 3 bases and the J gene end by 11 bases; junction bases not matched to a gene: 7. Germline V CDR1 and CDR2: MGHRA, YSYEKL. This CDR3 region has 14 residues. The CDR3 sequence is CASSQGQGEEKLFF. The CDR3 coding sequence is TGCGCCAGCAGCCAGGGACAGGGCGAGGAGAAACTGTTTTTT.

A few counts support this clonotype. The genes are TRBV27 and TRBJ2-5; the D call may be TRBD1 or TRBD2 (5 bases each). The J call may be wrong; the DNA end is better matched by TRBJ2-7. Germline lookup yields CDR1 MNHEY and CDR2 SMNVEV (reference sequence). The CDR3 is made up of 14 amino acids. The CDR3, as DNA: TGTGCCAGCAGTACGGGACCTCGGGGCTACGAGCAGTACTTC. Translated, it gives CASSTGPRGYEQYF.

There are a few counts of this clonotype. This chain connects TRBV5-1 to TRBJ1-1; TRBD1 matches 7 bases. This CDR3 contains 15 residues. CDR1 is SGHRS, CDR2 YFSETQ, per germline. V dropped 4 bases and J dropped 1; count of bases not matched to a gene: 7. The DNA of the CDR3 is TGCGCCAGCAGCCCCCTAAACAGGGGGAACACTGAAGCTTTCTTT. Protein sequence: CASSPLNRGNTEAFF. Complete variable domain (other parts from reference TRBV5-1 and TRBJ1-1): KAGVTQTPRYLIKTRGQQVTLSCSPISGHRSVSWYQQTPGQGLQFLFEYFSETQRNKGNFPGRFSGRQFSNSRSEMNVSTLELGDSALYLCASSPLNRGNTEAFFGQGTRLTVV.

The chain links TRBV6-5 to TRBJ2-1; D possibly corresponds to TRBD1 (5 bases). The better agreement between TRBJ2-5 and the DNA end casts doubt on the J call. From germline, CDR1 is MNHEY and CDR2 SVGAGI. The CDR3 totals 13 residues. The CDR3 region has the DNA TGTGCCAGTAGTACAGGCCAGTTTTGGACCCAGTACTTC. As protein: CASSTGQFWTQYF.

V gene TRBV6-1 combines with J gene TRBJ2-5; 8 positions match TRBD1. Losses at the gene ends were 5 bases for V and 5 bases for J; bases not matched to a gene: 13. This CDR3 contains 16 residues. CDR1 MNHNS and CDR2 SASEGT come from the germline V gene. Written as DNA, the CDR3 is TGTGCCAGCAGTCGCTATTCAGGGGGCTTGTCGGAGACCCAGTACTTC. As protein: CASSRYSGGLSETQYF.

This clonotype was picked up one time. A much larger clone lies one base from this, so it may be a read error. The chain has TRBV28 and TRBJ2-6; unclear D gene. Germline CDR1 and CDR2: MDHEN and SYDVKM. CDR3 length equals 15 residues. The CDR3 sequence: CASSPWSSGTNVLTF. Here the CDR3 DNA reads TGTGCCAGCAGCCCCTGGTCCTCTGGGACCAACGTCCTGACTTTC.

This clonotype was picked up a small number of times. The rearrangement uses TRBV5-1 and TRBJ1-4; 11 bases agree with TRBD1. This CDR3 is built from 14 residues. V shed 4 bases, J shed 13 bases, and the junction held 9 bases outside the gene matches. Germline CDR1 SGHRS, CDR2 YFSETQ. Here the CDR3 reads CASSPGQGEWRLFF. As DNA, the CDR3 is TGCGCCAGCAGCCCGGGACAGGGGGAGTGGCGACTGTTTTTT. Variable domain in full (rest from reference TRBV5-1 and TRBJ1-4): KAGVTQTPRYLIKTRGQQVTLSCSPISGHRSVSWYQQTPGQGLQFLFEYFSETQRNKGNFPGRFSGRQFSNSRSEMNVSTLELGDSALYLCASSPGQGEWRLFFGSGTQLSVL.

Details on this clonotype: At one of its ends the junction is not consistent with the germline gene, which may arise from a read error. This chain connects TRBV11-2 to TRBJ2-7; 7 bases map to TRBD2. From germline, CDR1 is SGHAT and CDR2 FQNNGV. The CDR3 loop spans 13 amino acids. The CDR3 sequence is CASSLNGDYEQYF. CDR3 nucleotides: TGTGCCAGCAGCTTAAACGGGGACTACGAACAGTACTTC.